This T cell receptor (beta chain) came from a study of CD8 T cells in Susac syndrome. Overall study results and limits: The study recognized that the number of individuals in its TCR sequencing and HLA analysis was relatively small.

Germline V gives CDR1 LGHNA, CDR2 YNFKEQ. The ends were cut back, 4 bases at V and 5 bases at J, with 11 bases in the middle. The CDR3 is 14 residues long. After extraction with the RNeasy kit, about 0.45 to 1 ug of the RNA was reverse transcribed using random hexamers. TCRdb analysed the immunoSEQ multiplex PCR reads with MiXCR anew, one entry per CDR3 protein. The table records roughly 330,000 distinct CDR3 sequences, 92% of them present only once. Sequencing of TCR beta was performed on blood CD8+ and CD4+ T cells. This clonotype was observed once. Its antigen is unidentified. This chain links TRBV4-2 with TRBJ1-4, with D perhaps TRBD1 (5 bases). The receptor's source is a human donor with multiple sclerosis. Sequenced input: CD4+ T cells from PBMCs. The CDR3 DNA is TGTGCCAGCAGCCCCTCACGACAGAATGAAAAACTGTTTTTT. It specifies CASSPSRQNEKLFF.